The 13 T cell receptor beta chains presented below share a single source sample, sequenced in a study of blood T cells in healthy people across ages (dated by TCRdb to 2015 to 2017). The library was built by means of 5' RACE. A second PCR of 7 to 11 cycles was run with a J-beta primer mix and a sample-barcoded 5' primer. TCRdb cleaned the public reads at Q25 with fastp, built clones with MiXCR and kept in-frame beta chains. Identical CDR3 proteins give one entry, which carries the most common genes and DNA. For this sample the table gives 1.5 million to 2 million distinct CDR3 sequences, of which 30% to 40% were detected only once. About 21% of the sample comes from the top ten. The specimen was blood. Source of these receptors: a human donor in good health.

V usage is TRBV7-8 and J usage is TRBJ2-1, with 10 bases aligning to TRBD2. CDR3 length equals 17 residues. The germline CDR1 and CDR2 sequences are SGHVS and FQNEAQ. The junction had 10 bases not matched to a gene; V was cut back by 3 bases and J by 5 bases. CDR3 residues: CASSFPGSGGVHNEQFF. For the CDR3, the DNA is TGTGCCAGCAGCTTTCCGGGAAGCGGGGGGGTACACAATGAGCAGTTCTTC.

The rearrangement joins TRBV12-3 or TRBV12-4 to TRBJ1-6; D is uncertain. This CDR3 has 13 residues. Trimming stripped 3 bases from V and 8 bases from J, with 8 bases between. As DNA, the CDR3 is TGTGCCAGCAGTTTGACGGAAGATTCACCCCTCCACTTT. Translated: CASSLTEDSPLHF.

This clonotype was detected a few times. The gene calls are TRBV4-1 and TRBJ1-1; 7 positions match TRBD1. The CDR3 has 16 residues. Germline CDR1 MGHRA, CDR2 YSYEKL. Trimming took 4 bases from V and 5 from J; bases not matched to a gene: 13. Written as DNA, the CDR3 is TGCGCCAGCAGCCCCTCTCGGGACAGAGGTCCTACTGAAGCTTTCTTT. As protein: CASSPSRDRGPTEAFF.

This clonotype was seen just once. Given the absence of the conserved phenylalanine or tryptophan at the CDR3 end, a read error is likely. The CDR3 spells CASSRWTSGGADTQYV. CDR3 nucleotides: TGTGCCAGCAGCAGATGGACTAGCGGGGGGGCAGATACGCAGTATGTT. This chain connects TRBV7-2 to TRBJ2-3; TRBD2 agrees at 15 bases. With 5 bases clipped from V and 4 bases from J, the junction kept 4 bases outside the gene matches. The CDR3 spans 16 residues. Germline lookup yields CDR1 SGHTA and CDR2 FQGNSA.

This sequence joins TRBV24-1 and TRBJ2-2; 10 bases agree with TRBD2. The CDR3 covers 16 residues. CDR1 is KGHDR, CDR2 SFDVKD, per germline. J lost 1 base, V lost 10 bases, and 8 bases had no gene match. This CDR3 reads CATYLAGALNTGELFF. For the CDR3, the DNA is TGTGCCACGTACCTAGCGGGGGCGCTGAACACCGGGGAGCTGTTTTTT.

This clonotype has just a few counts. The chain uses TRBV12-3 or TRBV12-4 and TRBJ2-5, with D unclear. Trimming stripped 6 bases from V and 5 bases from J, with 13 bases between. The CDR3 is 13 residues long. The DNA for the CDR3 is TGTGCCAGCAGCTTGCTATCTCGGGAGACCCAGTACTTC. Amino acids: CASSLLSRETQYF.

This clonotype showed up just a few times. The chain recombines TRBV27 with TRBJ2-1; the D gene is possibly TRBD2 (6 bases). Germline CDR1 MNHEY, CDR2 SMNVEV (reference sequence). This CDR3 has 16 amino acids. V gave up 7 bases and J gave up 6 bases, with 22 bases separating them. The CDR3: CASTYVGGPRGNEQFF. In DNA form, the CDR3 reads TGTGCCAGCACCTACGTGGGGGGACCCCGGGGCAATGAGCAGTTCTTC.

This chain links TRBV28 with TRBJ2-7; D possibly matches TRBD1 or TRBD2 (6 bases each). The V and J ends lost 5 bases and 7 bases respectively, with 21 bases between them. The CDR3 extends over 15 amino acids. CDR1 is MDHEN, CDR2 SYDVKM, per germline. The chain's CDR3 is CASSPALGGSWEQYF. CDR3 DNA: TGTGCCAGCAGTCCCGCGTTGGGGGGCTCGTGGGAGCAGTACTTC.

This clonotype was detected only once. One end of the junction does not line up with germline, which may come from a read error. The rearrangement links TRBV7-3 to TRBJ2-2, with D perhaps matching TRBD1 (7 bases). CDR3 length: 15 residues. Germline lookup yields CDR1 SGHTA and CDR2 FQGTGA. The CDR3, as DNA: TGTGCCAGCAGCTTTACGACAGGGTCTGGCGGGGAGCGGTTTTTT. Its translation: CASSFTTGSGGERFF. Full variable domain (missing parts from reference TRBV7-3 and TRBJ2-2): GAGVSQTPSNKVTEKGKYVELRCDPISGHTALYWYRQSLGQGPEFLIYFQGTGAADDSGLPNDRFFAVRPEGSVSTLKIQRTERGDSAVYLCASSFTTGSGGERFFGEGSRLTVL.

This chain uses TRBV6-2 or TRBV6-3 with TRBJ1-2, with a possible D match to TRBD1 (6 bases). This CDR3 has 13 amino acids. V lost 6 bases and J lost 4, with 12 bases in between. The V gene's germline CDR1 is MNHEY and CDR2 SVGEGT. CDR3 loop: CASRSRGVYGYTF. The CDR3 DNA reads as TGTGCCAGCAGATCGAGGGGGGTCTATGGCTACACCTTC.

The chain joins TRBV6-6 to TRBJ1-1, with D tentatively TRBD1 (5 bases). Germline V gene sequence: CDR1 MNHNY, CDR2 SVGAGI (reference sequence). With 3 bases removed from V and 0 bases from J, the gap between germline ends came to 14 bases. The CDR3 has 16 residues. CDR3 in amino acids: CASSYRTTVMNTEAFF. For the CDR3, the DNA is TGTGCCAGCAGTTATAGGACGACAGTCATGAACACTGAAGCTTTCTTT.

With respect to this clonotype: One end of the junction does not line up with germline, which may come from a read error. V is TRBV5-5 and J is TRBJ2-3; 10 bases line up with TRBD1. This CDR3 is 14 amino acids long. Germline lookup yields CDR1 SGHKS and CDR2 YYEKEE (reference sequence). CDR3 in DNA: TGTGCCTGCAGCTTCGACAGGGGGCTCGATACGCAGTATTTT. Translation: CACSFDRGLDTQYF.

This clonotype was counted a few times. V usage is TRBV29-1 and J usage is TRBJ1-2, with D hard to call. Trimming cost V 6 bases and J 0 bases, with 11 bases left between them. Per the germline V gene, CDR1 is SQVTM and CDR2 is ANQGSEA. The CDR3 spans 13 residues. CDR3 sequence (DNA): TGCAGCGTCTTTAGCCCATCTAACTATGGCTACACCTTC. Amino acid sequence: CSVFSPSNYGYTF.